These 31 T cell receptor beta chains were all obtained from the same sample, sequenced in a study of cytomegalovirus exposure and HLA in healthy donors. This PCR relied on a set of 60 Vbeta primers and 13 Jbeta primers. TCRdb keeps only in-frame clones here, not all; method: immunoSEQ multiplex PCR. The table shows under 110,000 clones, with about four fifths occurring only once. The material sequenced was PBMCs. All receptors derive from a woman in her forties in good health and CMV-seronegative.

The chain couples TRBV19 to TRBJ2-7; 9 bases fit TRBD2. The CDR3 sequence is 15 residues long. The V gene's germline CDR1 is LNHDA and CDR2 SQIVND (reference sequence). The V gene end was trimmed by 6 bases and the J gene end by 0 bases; junction bases not matched to a gene: 6. This chain's CDR3 is CASRAGGLPSYEQYF. DNA of the CDR3: TGTGCCAGTAGAGCGGGAGGCCTTCCCTCCTACGAGCAGTACTTC.

V is TRBV19 and J is TRBJ1-3; D call uncertain. Trimming stripped 3 bases from V and 4 bases from J, with 16 bases between. This CDR3 comprises 16 residues. Germline lookup yields CDR1 LNHDA and CDR2 SQIVND (reference sequence). In nucleotides, the CDR3 is TGTGCCAGTAGTATCGGCCGGCAGGTCGGAGGAAACACCATATATTTT. Its protein product is CASSIGRQVGGNTIYF. Complete variable domain (other parts from reference TRBV19 and TRBJ1-3): DGGITQSPKYLFRKEGQNVTLSCEQNLNHDAMYWYRQDPGQGLRLIYYSQIVNDFQKGDIAEGYSVSREKKESFPLTVTSAQKNPTAFYLCASSIGRQVGGNTIYFGEGSWLTVV.

V usage is TRBV15 and J usage is TRBJ2-7; 8 nucleotides agree with TRBD2. Germline-derived CDR1 and CDR2 are LNHNV and YYDKDF (reference sequence). The CDR3 sequence is 14 residues long. Trimming cost V 0 bases and J 4 bases; bases outside gene matches: 2. DNA for the CDR3: TGTGCCACCAGCAGAGATCCTAGCGGGTACGAGCAGTACTTC. Translated, it gives CATSRDPSGYEQYF.

The chain is built from TRBV11-2 and TRBJ2-7; TRBD1 might be the D (6 bases). The V gene lost 5 bases and the J gene lost 0 bases, with 11 bases spanning the gap. Germline CDR1 is SGHAT and CDR2 is FQNNGV. This CDR3 comprises 14 residues. The DNA of the CDR3 is TGTGCCAGCAGCCCCGACAGGTTCTCCTACGAGCAGTACTTC. It is translated as CASSPDRFSYEQYF.

The rearrangement joins TRBV9 to TRBJ2-5; D remains unclear. The CDR3 has 13 residues. The V and J ends lost 0 bases and 4 bases respectively, with 7 bases between them. The germline gives CDR1 SGDLS, CDR2 YYNGEE. This CDR3 is CASSVGQVETQYF. DNA for the CDR3: TGTGCCAGCAGCGTAGGTCAGGTAGAGACCCAGTACTTC.

The chain joins TRBV7-3 to TRBJ2-1; D is uncertain. This CDR3 spans 15 amino acids. The germline V gene encodes CDR1 SGHTA and CDR2 FQGTGA. Trimming took 2 bases from V and 3 from J, leaving 11 bases between them. The DNA for the CDR3 is TGTGCCAGCAGCTTACTAGGCGGAGACTACAATGAGCAGTTCTTC. It is translated as CASSLLGGDYNEQFF.

This sequence joins TRBV7-9 and TRBJ2-2; D call uncertain. The CDR3 is 15 amino acids. Germline-derived CDR1 and CDR2 are SEHNR and FQNEAQ (reference sequence). Deletions cut 1 base from V and 1 base from J, with 7 bases between. As DNA, the CDR3 is TGTGCCAGCAGCTTAGAAGTCGGGAACACCGGGGAGCTGTTTTTT. Its translation is CASSLEVGNTGELFF.

This clone was detected only once. The rearrangement joins TRBV7-3 to TRBJ2-3; D is unclear. Germline lookup yields CDR1 SGHTA and CDR2 FQGTGA. Trimming took 4 bases from V and 3 from J, leaving 14 bases between them. The CDR3 is 15 residues long. DNA for the CDR3: TGTGCCAGCAGCTCCCAAGCCAGCGAGACAGATACGCAGTATTTT. Residues: CASSSQASETDTQYF.

This chain links TRBV29-1 with TRBJ2-1; 10 bases are a match to TRBD2. This CDR3 comprises 13 residues. The germline CDR1 and CDR2 sequences are SQVTM and ANQGSEA. V gave up 6 bases and J gave up 7 bases; unmatched junction bases: 6. The CDR3 nucleotides read TGCAGCGTATCTAGCGGGGGAGGTAATGAGCAGTTCTTC. Protein sequence: CSVSSGGGNEQFF.

The chain is built from TRBV2 and TRBJ2-1; no clear D. Germline values: CDR1 SNHLY, CDR2 FYNNEI. The CDR3 is 16 amino acids. V lost 6 bases, J lost 9 bases, and 24 bases lay in between. DNA for the CDR3: TGTGCCAGCAGATTGTTATTGGGCTCCCCTGTTGGTGAGCAGTTCTTC. Its protein is CASRLLLGSPVGEQFF.

This clone has a handful of counts. The V gene is TRBV7-2, the J gene TRBJ2-3; D gene unclear. The CDR3 has 15 residues. In germline, CDR1 is SGHTA, CDR2 FQGNSA. V shed 2 bases and J shed 2 bases, with 11 bases lying between them. The CDR3 coding sequence is TGTGCCAGCAGCTTATATGGGCCGGACACAGATACGCAGTATTTT. It yields the protein CASSLYGPDTDTQYF.

This clone was recorded once. The junction does not match germline at one end; this may be a read error. The chain has TRBV7-9 and TRBJ2-1; D may be TRBD1 (6 bases). Germline assignment: CDR1 SEHNR and CDR2 FQNEAQ (reference sequence). The CDR3 length is 14 residues. Written as DNA, the CDR3 is TGTTCCAGCAGCTCTCGGACAGTTTACAATGAGCAGTTCTTC. Amino acid sequence: CSSSSRTVYNEQFF.

This clone was seen a single time. The rearrangement links TRBV10-3 to TRBJ2-2; TRBD2 aligns across 14 bases. The CDR3 is made up of 17 amino acids. Trimming cost V 6 bases and J 2 bases; bases outside gene matches: 5. The germline gives CDR1 ENHRY, CDR2 SYGVKD. CDR3 region: CAIRLGTSGGNTGELFF. The CDR3 region has the DNA TGTGCCATCAGATTAGGGACTAGCGGGGGAAACACCGGGGAGCTGTTTTTT.

This chain links TRBV5-8 with TRBJ2-7, with a possible D match to TRBD2 (6 bases). The CDR3 consists of 12 residues. Germline loops: CDR1 SGHTS, CDR2 YDEGEE. V lost 6 bases, J lost 6 bases, and 13 bases lay in between. CDR3 protein: CASTGERREQYF. In nucleotides, the CDR3 is TGTGCCAGCACGGGGGAACGACGCGAGCAGTACTTC. The variable domain in full, completed from reference TRBV5-8 and TRBJ2-7, reads EAGVTQSPTHLIKTRGQQATLRCSPISGHTSVYWYQQALGLGLQFLLWYDEGEERNRGNFPPRFSGRQFPNYSSELNVNALELEDSALYLCASTGERREQYFGPGTRLTVT.

V is TRBV27 and J is TRBJ2-1; the match to TRBD2 covers 10 bases. The CDR3 has 15 amino acids. The V gene end was trimmed by 1 base and the J gene end by 8 bases; junction bases not matched to a gene: 5. Looked up from germline, CDR1 is MNHEY and CDR2 is SMNVEV (reference sequence). CDR3 sequence: CASSLLASGSDEQFF. The CDR3 nucleotides are TGTGCCAGCAGTTTATTGGCTAGCGGGAGCGATGAGCAGTTCTTC.

CDR3 protein: CASSYSQYSTDTQYF. Written as DNA, the CDR3 is TGTGCCAGCAGTTACTCTCAGTATAGCACAGATACGCAGTATTTT. The chain combines TRBV6-5 with TRBJ2-3; D unclear. Trimming left V 0 bases short and J 0 bases short, with 7 bases between. This CDR3 spans 15 amino acids. Germline-derived CDR1 and CDR2 are MNHEY and SVGAGI.

The rearrangement uses TRBV18 and TRBJ1-5, with TRBD1 identical over 9 bases. From germline, CDR1 is KGHSH and CDR2 LQKENI. V lost 5 bases to trimming and J lost 6 bases; unmatched junction nucleotides: 5. This CDR3 is 14 amino acids long. The CDR3 is CASSSQGAPQPQHF. The CDR3 nucleotides are TGTGCCAGCTCATCACAGGGGGCCCCTCAGCCCCAGCATTTT.

This clone was found a few times. V and J are TRBV10-3 and TRBJ2-1, with TRBD2 matching 8 bases. The J segment lost 4 bases and the V segment lost 6 bases, leaving 8 bases of the junction unmatched. Germline V CDR1 and CDR2: ENHRY, SYGVKD. The CDR3 consists of 15 residues. DNA of the CDR3: TGTGCCATCAGCCCGGAACTAGCGGAGTACAATGAGCAGTTCTTC. It yields the protein CAISPELAEYNEQFF.

This clone was found a few times. The chain links TRBV2 to TRBJ2-7, with TRBD2 matching over 12 bases. There are 15 residues in the CDR3. The V gene's germline CDR1 is SNHLY and CDR2 FYNNEI. Trimming removed 6 bases from V and 2 bases from J; junction bases left unmatched: 5. CDR3 protein: CASRLTSGGPYEQYF. In DNA form, the CDR3 reads TGTGCCAGCAGGCTGACTAGCGGGGGACCCTACGAGCAGTACTTC.

This clone was seen only a few times. The DNA for the CDR3 is TGTGCCAGCAGTGTAAGCCAGGGCGTTAATGAAAAACTGTTTTTT. Translated: CASSVSQGVNEKLFF. The chain couples TRBV2 to TRBJ1-4; a weak D match, TRBD1 (5 bases). Trimming took 4 bases from V and 4 from J, leaving 13 bases between them. In germline, CDR1 is SNHLY, CDR2 FYNNEI. CDR3 length equals 15 residues. Supplemented by reference TRBV2 and TRBJ1-4, the full variable domain reads EPEVTQTPSHQVTQMGQEVILRCVPISNHLYFYWYRQILGQKVEFLVSFYNNEISEKSEIFDDQFSVERPDGSNFTLKIRSTKLEDSAMYFCASSVSQGVNEKLFFGSGTQLSVL.

V is TRBV4-3 and J is TRBJ2-3, with D perhaps matching TRBD2 (6 bases). The V gene lost 0 bases and the J gene lost 0 bases, with 13 bases spanning the gap. This CDR3 is built from 17 residues. The germline V gene has CDR1 LGHNA and CDR2 YSLEER. CDR3 sequence reads: CASSQDLPGLSTDTQYF. The CDR3 nucleotides read TGCGCCAGCAGCCAAGATCTCCCGGGACTGAGCACAGATACGCAGTATTTT.

This clone was seen only a few times. The chain links TRBV19 to TRBJ2-7; no firm D call. Trimming cost V 2 bases and J 0 bases, with 5 bases left between them. The CDR3 contains 13 residues. Germline lookup yields CDR1 LNHDA and CDR2 SQIVND (reference sequence). The CDR3 here is CASSIRVSYEQYF. DNA for the CDR3: TGTGCCAGTAGTATACGGGTCTCCTACGAGCAGTACTTC. The entire variable domain, with the rest obtained from reference TRBV19 and TRBJ2-7, is as follows: DGGITQSPKYLFRKEGQNVTLSCEQNLNHDAMYWYRQDPGQGLRLIYYSQIVNDFQKGDIAEGYSVSREKKESFPLTVTSAQKNPTAFYLCASSIRVSYEQYFGPGTRLTVT.

The CDR3 nucleotides are TGCGCCAGCAGCTCTGGGACAGGGGAAGAGACCCAGTACTTC. It codes for CASSSGTGEETQYF. The chain employs TRBV5-1 and TRBJ2-5; 10 bases align to TRBD1. The CDR3 is 14 amino acids. V dropped 3 bases and J dropped 3; count of bases not matched to a gene: 2. CDR1 and CDR2 (germline): SGHRS, YFSETQ.

The chain links TRBV30 to TRBJ1-2; perhaps TRBD1 as D (5 bases). The CDR3 runs to 15 residues. Trimming left V 0 bases short and J 3 bases short, with 14 bases between. Germline-derived CDR1 and CDR2 are GTSNPN and SVGIG (reference sequence). The CDR3 region has the DNA TGTGCCTGGAGTGTACAGTCCAAAGGGGACTATGGCTACACCTTC. It translates to CAWSVQSKGDYGYTF.

V usage is TRBV10-3 and J usage is TRBJ2-3; 11 bases align to TRBD2. With 10 bases clipped from V and 4 bases from J, the junction kept 7 bases outside the gene matches. This CDR3 comprises 14 residues. Germline CDR1 reads ENHRY; CDR2 reads SYGVKD. The CDR3 loop is CATGTSGGADTQYF. The DNA for the CDR3 is TGTGCCACAGGAACTAGCGGGGGCGCAGATACGCAGTATTTT.

The chain has TRBV9 and TRBJ2-5; the D is unclear. TRBJ2-7 matches the DNA end more closely, so the J call is doubtful. The CDR3 covers 15 residues. The V gene's germline CDR1 is SGDLS and CDR2 YYNGEE. This CDR3 is CASSVVGDGAYEQYF. The CDR3 DNA sequence: TGTGCCAGCAGCGTCGTTGGAGACGGAGCCTACGAGCAGTACTTC.

The CDR3, as DNA: TGTGCCAGCAGCTTAGTGAATAGCGGGAGCACTGAAGCTTTCTTT. It translates to CASSLVNSGSTEAFF. J is TRBJ1-1 and V is TRBV11-2; D gene uncertain. V was trimmed by 1 base and J by 4 bases, leaving 13 bases between them. The CDR3 has 15 amino acids. From germline, CDR1 is SGHAT and CDR2 FQNNGV.

The V gene is TRBV19, the J gene TRBJ2-2; 9 nucleotides align to TRBD1. This CDR3 has 15 amino acids. Germline values: CDR1 LNHDA, CDR2 SQIVND (reference sequence). With 4 bases clipped from V and 5 bases from J, the junction kept 5 bases outside the gene matches. CDR3 region: CASSRYRGLTGELFF. The CDR3 region has the DNA TGTGCCAGTAGTAGATACAGGGGGCTGACCGGGGAGCTGTTTTTT.

The chain recombines TRBV6-1 with TRBJ1-4, with 7 bases lining up with TRBD1. This CDR3 has 15 residues. Trimming cost V 2 bases and J 6 bases; bases outside gene matches: 6. CDR1 and CDR2 from the germline V gene are MNHNS and SASEGT. DNA of the CDR3: TGTGCCAGCAGTGAATTTGGGCAGGGGGATGAAAAACTGTTTTTT. As protein: CASSEFGQGDEKLFF.

The chain employs TRBV7-9 and TRBJ1-1, with a possible D match to TRBD1 (5 bases). Germline V gene lookup returns CDR1 SEHNR and CDR2 FQNEAQ (reference sequence). Deletions cut 2 bases from V and 10 bases from J, with 20 bases between. This CDR3 has 15 residues. The CDR3 is CASSLIKEGLNGAFF. DNA for the CDR3: TGTGCCAGCAGCTTAATCAAGGAGGGACTAAACGGAGCTTTCTTT.

The chain is built from TRBV7-9 and TRBJ2-2; 7 bases align to TRBD1. The CDR3 is 15 amino acids. Germline V gene data show CDR1 as SEHNR and CDR2 as FQNEAQ (reference sequence). J gave up 2 bases and V 3 bases, and 3 bases lay outside the gene matches. The CDR3 bases are TGTGCCAGCAGCTTGACAGGGTCTAACACCGGGGAGCTGTTTTTT. Translated, it gives CASSLTGSNTGELFF.